The source of this T cell receptor (beta chain) is a study of CD8+ T cells in alopecia areata. cDNA serving as the sequencing template came from extracted, reverse transcribed RNA. The method was immunoSEQ multiplex PCR; TCRdb's version includes in-frame clones alone and lacks a portion of them. The sample lists about 130,000 clones; roughly 58% were seen once. The sequences come from CD4+ T cells sorted from blood, collected at week 0. This clonotype originated in a human donor with alopecia areata.

CDR3 nucleotides: TGTGCCAGCAGCACCCCCGGGACAGGGGGCACTGAAGCTTTCTTT. As protein: CASSTPGTGGTEAFF. The chain has TRBV14 and TRBJ1-1, with 11 bases matching TRBD1. In germline, CDR1 is SGHDN, CDR2 FVKESK. The CDR3 has 15 amino acids. V was pared by 5 bases and J by 4 bases, with 6 bases of the junction left unmatched.